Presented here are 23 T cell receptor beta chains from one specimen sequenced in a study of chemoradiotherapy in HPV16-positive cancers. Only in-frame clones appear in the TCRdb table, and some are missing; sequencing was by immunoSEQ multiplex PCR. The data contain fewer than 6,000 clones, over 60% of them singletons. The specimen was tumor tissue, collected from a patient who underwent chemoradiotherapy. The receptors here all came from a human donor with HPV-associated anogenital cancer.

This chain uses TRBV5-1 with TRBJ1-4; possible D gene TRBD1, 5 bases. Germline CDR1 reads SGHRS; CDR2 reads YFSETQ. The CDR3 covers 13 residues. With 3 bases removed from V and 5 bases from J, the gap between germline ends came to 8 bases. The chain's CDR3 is CASSYRQNEKLFF. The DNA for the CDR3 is TGCGCCAGCAGCTACCGACAGAATGAAAAACTGTTTTTT.

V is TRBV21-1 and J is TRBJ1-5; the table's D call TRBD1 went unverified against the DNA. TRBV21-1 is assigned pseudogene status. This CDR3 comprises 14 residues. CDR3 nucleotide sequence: TGTGCCAGCAGCTCCAAGGGGCCAATGGAGCCCCAGCATTTT. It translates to CASSSKGPMEPQHF.

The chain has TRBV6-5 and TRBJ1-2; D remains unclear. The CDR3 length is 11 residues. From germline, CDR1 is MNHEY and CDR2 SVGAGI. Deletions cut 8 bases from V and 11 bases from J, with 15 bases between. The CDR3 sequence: CASAEIGEYTF. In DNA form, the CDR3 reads TGTGCCAGCGCTGAAATCGGGGAGTACACCTTC.

The CDR3 coding sequence is TGTGCCAGCAGCCATCCGGGACAGGGGGAGACCCAGTACTTC. Amino acids: CASSHPGQGETQYF. The V gene is TRBV5-4, the J gene TRBJ2-5, with TRBD1 identical over 10 bases. The CDR3 sequence is 14 residues long. V trimming: 4 bases; J trimming: 5 bases; junction bases outside the gene matches: 5. CDR1 and CDR2 from the germline V gene are SGHNT and YYREEE (reference sequence).

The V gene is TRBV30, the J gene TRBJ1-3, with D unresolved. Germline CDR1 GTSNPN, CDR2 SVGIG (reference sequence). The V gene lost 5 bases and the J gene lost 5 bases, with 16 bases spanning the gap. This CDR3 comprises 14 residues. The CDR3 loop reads CAWLDKIRRNTIYF. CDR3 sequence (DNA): TGTGCCTGGCTCGACAAGATACGAAGAAACACCATATATTTT.

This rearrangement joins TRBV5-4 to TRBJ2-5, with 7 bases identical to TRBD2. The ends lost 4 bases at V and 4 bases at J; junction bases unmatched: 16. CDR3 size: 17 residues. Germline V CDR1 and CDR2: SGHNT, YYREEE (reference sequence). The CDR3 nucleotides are TGTGCCAGCAGCCCGGGGGGTTCCACAGACCTCAGAGAGACCCAGTACTTC. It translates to CASSPGGSTDLRETQYF.

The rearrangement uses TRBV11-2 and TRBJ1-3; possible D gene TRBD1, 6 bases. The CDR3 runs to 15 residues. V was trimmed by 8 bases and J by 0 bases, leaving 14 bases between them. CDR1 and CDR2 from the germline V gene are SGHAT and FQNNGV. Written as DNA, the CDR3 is TGTGCCAGCGGCAGACAGGCCCTCTCTGGAAACACCATATATTTT. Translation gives CASGRQALSGNTIYF.

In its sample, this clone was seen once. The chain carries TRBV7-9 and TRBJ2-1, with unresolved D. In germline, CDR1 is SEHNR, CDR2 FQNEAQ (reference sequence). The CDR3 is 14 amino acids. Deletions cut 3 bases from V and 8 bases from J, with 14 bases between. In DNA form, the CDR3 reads TGTGCCAGCAGCTTTGGAGCAGGCGAGGATGAGCAGTTCTTC. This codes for CASSFGAGEDEQFF. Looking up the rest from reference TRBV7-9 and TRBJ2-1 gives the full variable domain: DTGVSQNPRHKITKRGQNVTFRCDPISEHNRLYWYRQTLGQGPEFLTYFQNEAQLEKSRLLSDRFSAERPKGSFSTLEIQRTEQGDSAMYLCASSFGAGEDEQFFGPGTRLTVL.

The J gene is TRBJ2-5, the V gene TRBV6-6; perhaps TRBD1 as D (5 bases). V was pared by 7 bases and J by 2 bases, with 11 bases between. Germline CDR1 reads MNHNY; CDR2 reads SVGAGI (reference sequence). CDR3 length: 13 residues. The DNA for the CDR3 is TGTGCCAGCACCCCACCAGGGCAAGAGACCCAGTACTTC. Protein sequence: CASTPPGQETQYF.

CDR3 residues: CASSSTGAQETQYF. The CDR3 nucleotides are TGTGCCAGCAGCTCGACAGGGGCCCAAGAGACCCAGTACTTC. The J gene is TRBJ2-5, the V gene TRBV11-1; 8 bases line up with TRBD1. V trimming: 4 bases; J trimming: 1 base; junction bases outside the gene matches: 2. The CDR3 has 14 residues. The germline CDR1 and CDR2 sequences are SGHAT and FQDESV (reference sequence).

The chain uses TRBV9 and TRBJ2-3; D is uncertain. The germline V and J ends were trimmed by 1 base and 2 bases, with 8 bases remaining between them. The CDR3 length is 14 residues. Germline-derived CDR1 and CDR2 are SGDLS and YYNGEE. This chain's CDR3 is CASSVSSYTDTQYF. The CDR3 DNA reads TGTGCCAGCAGCGTAAGCAGTTACACAGATACGCAGTATTTT.

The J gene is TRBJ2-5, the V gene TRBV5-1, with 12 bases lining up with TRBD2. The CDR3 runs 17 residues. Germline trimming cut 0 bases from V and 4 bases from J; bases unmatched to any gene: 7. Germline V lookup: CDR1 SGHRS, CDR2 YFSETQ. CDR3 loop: CASSLALAGGRLETQYF. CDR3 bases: TGCGCCAGCAGCTTGGCCCTAGCGGGGGGGCGTCTAGAGACCCAGTACTTC.

The CDR3 DNA sequence: TGTGCCAGCAGTGAAGAGGACGCCTCAGATACGCAGTATTTT. Protein sequence: CASSEEDASDTQYF. V usage is TRBV2 and J usage is TRBJ2-3; D gene uncertain. Germline V gene data show CDR1 as SNHLY and CDR2 as FYNNEI. With 1 base removed from V and 4 bases from J, the gap between germline ends came to 9 bases. The CDR3 has 14 residues.

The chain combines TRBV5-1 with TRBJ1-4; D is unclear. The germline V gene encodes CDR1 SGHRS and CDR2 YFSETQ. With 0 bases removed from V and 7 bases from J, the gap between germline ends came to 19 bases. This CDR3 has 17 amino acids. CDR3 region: CASSLGGHPGGGEKLFF. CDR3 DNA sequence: TGCGCCAGCAGCTTGGGAGGCCACCCGGGAGGTGGTGAAAAACTGTTTTTT.

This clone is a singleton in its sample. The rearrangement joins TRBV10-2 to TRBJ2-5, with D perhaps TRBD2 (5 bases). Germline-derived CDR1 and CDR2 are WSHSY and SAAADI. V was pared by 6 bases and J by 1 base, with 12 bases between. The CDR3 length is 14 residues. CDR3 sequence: CASSETRAQETQYF. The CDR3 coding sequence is TGCGCCAGCAGCGAAACTAGGGCCCAAGAGACCCAGTACTTC.

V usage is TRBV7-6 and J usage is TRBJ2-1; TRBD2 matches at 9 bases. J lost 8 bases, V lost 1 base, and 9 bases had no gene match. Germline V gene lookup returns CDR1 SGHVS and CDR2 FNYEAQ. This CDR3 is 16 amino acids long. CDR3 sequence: CASSLGGGRALDEQFF. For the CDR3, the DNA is TGTGCCAGCAGCTTAGGGGGCGGGAGGGCCCTCGATGAGCAGTTCTTC.

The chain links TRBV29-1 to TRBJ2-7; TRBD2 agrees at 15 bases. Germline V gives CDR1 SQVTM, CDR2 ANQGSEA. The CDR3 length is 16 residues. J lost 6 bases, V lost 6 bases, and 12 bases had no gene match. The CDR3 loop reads CSVQGLAGGPSTEQYF. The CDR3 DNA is TGCAGCGTGCAAGGACTAGCGGGAGGGCCTAGTACCGAGCAGTACTTC.

The CDR3 is CASEADRLYGYTF. The DNA of the CDR3 is TGTGCCAGCGAGGCAGACCGACTCTATGGCTACACCTTC. The rearrangement joins TRBV7-9 to TRBJ1-2; D is unresolved. Germline V gives CDR1 SEHNR, CDR2 FQNEAQ (reference sequence). V was pared by 8 bases and J by 4 bases, with 14 bases between. The length of the CDR3 is 13 residues.

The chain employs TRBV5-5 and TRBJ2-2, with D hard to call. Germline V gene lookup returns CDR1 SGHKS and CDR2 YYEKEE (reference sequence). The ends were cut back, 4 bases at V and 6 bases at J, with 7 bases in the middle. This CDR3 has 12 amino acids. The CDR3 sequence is CASSPAPGELFF. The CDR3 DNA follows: TGTGCCAGCAGCCCAGCCCCCGGGGAGCTGTTTTTT.

The CDR3: CASSFLGLAGREQFF. CDR3 bases: TGCGCCAGCAGCTTCCTGGGACTAGCGGGACGGGAGCAGTTCTTC. The chain combines TRBV5-1 with TRBJ2-1, with 13 bases identical to TRBD2. Germline V CDR1 and CDR2: SGHRS, YFSETQ. This CDR3 region has 15 residues. V shed 2 bases and J 10 bases; nucleotides not matched to a gene: 6.

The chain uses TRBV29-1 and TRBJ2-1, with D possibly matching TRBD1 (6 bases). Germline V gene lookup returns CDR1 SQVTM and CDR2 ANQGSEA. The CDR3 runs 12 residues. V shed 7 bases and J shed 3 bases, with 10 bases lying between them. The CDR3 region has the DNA TGCAGCGCGGCAGGGGTCTACAATGAGCAGTTCTTC. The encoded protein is CSAAGVYNEQFF.

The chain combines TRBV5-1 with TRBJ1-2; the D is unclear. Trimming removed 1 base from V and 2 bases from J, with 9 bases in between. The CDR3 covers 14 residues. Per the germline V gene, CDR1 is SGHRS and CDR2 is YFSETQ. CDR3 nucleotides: TGCGCCAGCAGCTTGAACGACGCAAACTATGGCTACACCTTC. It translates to CASSLNDANYGYTF.

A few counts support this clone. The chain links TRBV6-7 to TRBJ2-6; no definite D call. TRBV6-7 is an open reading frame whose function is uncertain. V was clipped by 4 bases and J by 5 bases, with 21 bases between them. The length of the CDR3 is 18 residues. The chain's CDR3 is CASSSSRRLQSRANVLTF. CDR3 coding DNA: TGTGCCAGCAGTTCAAGTAGGCGTTTACAAAGTCGGGCCAACGTCCTGACTTTC.